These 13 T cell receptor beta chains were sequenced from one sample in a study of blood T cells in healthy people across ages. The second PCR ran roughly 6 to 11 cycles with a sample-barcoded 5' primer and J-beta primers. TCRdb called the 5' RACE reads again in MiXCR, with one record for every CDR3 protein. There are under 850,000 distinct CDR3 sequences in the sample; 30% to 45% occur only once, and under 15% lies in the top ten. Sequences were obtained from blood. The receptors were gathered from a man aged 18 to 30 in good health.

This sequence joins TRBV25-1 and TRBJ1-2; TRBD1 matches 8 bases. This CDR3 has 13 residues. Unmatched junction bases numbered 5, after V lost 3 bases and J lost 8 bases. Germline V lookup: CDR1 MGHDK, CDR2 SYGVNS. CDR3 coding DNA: TGTGCCAGCAGTGACCTGACAGGGGCCGGCTACACCTTC. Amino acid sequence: CASSDLTGAGYTF.

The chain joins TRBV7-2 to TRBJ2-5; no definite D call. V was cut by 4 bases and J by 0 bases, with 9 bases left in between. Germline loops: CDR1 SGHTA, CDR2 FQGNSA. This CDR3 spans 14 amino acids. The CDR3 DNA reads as TGTGCCAGCAGCTCGTCACCGAACCAAGAGACCCAGTACTTC. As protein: CASSSSPNQETQYF.

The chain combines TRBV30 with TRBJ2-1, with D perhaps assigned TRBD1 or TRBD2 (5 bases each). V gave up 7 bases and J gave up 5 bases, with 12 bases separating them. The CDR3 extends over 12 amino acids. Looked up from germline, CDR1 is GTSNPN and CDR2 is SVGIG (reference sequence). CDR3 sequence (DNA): TGTGCCTCCCCGGGACGGAACAATGAGCAGTTCTTC. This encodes CASPGRNNEQFF.

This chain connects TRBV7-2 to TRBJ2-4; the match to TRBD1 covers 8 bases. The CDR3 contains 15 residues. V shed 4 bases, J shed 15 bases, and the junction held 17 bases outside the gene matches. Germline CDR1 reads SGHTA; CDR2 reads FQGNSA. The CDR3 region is CASSWSVTGVRSGYF. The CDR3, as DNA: TGTGCCAGCAGCTGGTCGGTGACAGGGGTACGCTCGGGGTACTTC.

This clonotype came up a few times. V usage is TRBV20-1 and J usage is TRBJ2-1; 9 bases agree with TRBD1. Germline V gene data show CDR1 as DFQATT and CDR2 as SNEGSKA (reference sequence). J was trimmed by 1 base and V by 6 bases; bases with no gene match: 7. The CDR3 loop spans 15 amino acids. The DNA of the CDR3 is TGCAGTGCGTCACAGGGGGCTAGATCCTACAATGAGCAGTTCTTC. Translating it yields CSASQGARSYNEQFF.

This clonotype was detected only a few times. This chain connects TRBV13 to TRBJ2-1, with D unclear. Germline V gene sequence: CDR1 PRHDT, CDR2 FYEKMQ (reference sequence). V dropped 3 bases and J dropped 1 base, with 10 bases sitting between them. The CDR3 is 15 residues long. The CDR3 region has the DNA TGTGCCAGCAGCTTTGACCGAACATCCTACAATGAGCAGTTCTTC. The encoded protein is CASSFDRTSYNEQFF.

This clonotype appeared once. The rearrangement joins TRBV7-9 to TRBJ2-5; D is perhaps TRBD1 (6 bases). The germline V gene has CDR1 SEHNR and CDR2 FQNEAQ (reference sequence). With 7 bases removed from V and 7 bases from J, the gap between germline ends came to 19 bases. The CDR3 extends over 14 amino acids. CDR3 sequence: CASNDRDRGSTQYF. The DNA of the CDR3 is TGTGCCAGCAACGACCGGGATAGGGGGTCGACCCAGTACTTC.

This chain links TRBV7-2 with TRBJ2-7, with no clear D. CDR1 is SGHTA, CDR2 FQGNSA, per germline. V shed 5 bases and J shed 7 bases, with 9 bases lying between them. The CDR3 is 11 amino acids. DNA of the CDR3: TGTGCCAGCAGCGATTACAATGAGCAGTACTTC. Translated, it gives CASSDYNEQYF.

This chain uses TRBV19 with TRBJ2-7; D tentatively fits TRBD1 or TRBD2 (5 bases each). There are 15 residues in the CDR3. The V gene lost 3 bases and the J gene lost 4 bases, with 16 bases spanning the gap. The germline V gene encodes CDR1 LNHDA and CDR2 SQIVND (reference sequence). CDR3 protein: CASSITLGDYYEQYF. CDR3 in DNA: TGTGCCAGTAGTATTACTCTGGGGGATTATTACGAGCAGTACTTC.

The CDR3, as DNA: TGTGCCAGCAGCCAAGTAAGAGAAAAACTGTTTTTT. Translating it yields CASSQVREKLFF. The genes are TRBV3-1 and TRBJ1-4; D not resolved. Trimming left V 1 base short and J 8 bases short, with 5 bases between. Looked up from germline, CDR1 is LGHDT and CDR2 is YNNKEL (reference sequence). The CDR3 has 12 amino acids.

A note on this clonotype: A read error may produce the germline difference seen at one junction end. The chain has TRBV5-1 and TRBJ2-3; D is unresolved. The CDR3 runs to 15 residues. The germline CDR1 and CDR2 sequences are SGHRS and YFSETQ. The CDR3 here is CTSRPDPGSTDTQYF. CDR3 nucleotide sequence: TGCACCAGCAGACCAGACCCAGGCAGCACAGATACGCAGTATTTT.

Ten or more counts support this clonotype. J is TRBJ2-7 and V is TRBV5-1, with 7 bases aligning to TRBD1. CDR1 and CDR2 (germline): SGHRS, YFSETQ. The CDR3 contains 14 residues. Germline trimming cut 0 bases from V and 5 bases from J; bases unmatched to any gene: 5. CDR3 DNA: TGCGCCAGCAGCTTGGACAGGGGATCGAACGAGCAGTACTTC. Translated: CASSLDRGSNEQYF.

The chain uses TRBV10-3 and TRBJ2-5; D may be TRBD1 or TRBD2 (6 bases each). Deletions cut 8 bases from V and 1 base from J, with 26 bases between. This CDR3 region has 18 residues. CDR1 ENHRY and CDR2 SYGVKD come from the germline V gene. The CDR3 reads CAIGGQMAGQGGQETQYF. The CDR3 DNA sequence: TGTGCCATCGGAGGGCAGATGGCGGGGCAAGGGGGCCAAGAGACCCAGTACTTC.